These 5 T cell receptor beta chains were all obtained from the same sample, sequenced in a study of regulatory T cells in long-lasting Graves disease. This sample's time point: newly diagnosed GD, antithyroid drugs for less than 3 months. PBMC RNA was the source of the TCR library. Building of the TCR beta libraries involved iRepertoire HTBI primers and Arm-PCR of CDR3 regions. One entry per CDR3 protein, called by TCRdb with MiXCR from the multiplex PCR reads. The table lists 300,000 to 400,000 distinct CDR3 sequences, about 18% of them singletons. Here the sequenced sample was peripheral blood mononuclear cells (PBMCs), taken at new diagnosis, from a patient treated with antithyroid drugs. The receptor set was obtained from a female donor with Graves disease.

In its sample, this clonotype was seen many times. The CDR3 spells CASTSGTVRAQYF. The CDR3 DNA reads TGTGCCAGCACCTCCGGGACAGTAAGGGCCCAGTACTTC. V is TRBV28 and J is TRBJ2-5, with 7 bases matching TRBD1. This CDR3 region has 13 residues. Germline V lookup: CDR1 MDHEN, CDR2 SYDVKM. V dropped 7 bases and J dropped 9; count of bases not matched to a gene: 11.

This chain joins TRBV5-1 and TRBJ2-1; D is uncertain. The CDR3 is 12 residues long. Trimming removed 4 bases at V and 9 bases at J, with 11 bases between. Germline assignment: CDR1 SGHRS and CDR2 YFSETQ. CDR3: CASSLYEGEQFF. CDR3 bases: TGCGCCAGCAGCCTCTATGAAGGTGAGCAGTTCTTC. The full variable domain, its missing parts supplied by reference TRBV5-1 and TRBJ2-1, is KAGVTQTPRYLIKTRGQQVTLSCSPISGHRSVSWYQQTPGQGLQFLFEYFSETQRNKGNFPGRFSGRQFSNSRSEMNVSTLELGDSALYLCASSLYEGEQFFGPGTRLTVL.

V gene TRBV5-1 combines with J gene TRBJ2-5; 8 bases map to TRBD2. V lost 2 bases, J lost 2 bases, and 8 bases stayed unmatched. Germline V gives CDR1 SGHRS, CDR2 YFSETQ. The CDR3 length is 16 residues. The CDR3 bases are TGCGCCAGCAGCTTAGGTTTGCGGGAGGAGCAAGAGACCCAGTACTTC. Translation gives CASSLGLREEQETQYF.

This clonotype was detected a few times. Here the CDR3 reads CASSSYLSGSSYEQYF. The CDR3 region has the DNA TGTGCCAGCAGCTCTTATCTTTCGGGGTCCTCCTACGAGCAGTACTTC. The chain carries TRBV7-9 and TRBJ2-7; a weak D match, TRBD2 (5 bases). Trimming pared 4 bases from V and 0 bases from J, leaving 16 bases between. The CDR3 length is 16 residues. CDR1 SEHNR and CDR2 FQNEAQ come from the germline V gene (reference sequence).

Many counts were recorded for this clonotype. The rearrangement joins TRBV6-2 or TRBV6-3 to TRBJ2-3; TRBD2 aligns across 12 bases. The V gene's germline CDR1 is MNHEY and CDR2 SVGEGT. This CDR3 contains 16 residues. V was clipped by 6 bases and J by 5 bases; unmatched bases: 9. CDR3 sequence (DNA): TGTGCCAGCAGGCCTAGCGGGAGGGCCGGTGGAGATACGCAGTATTTT. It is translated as CASRPSGRAGGDTQYF.